These 20 T cell receptor beta chains were sequenced from one sample in a study of blood T cell repertoires in COVID-19. Assay: immunoSEQ multiplex PCR; the TCRdb copy retains only in-frame clones and omits some. The sample shows under 200,000 clones, approximately 91% of them seen only once. Input material: peripheral blood. The origin of the receptors is a young man with active or convalescent COVID-19.

The chain combines TRBV6-5 with TRBJ1-6; a weak D match, TRBD1 (5 bases). Germline V lookup: CDR1 MNHEY, CDR2 SVGAGI. The CDR3 totals 15 residues. V lost 0 bases and J lost 7, with 10 bases in between. The CDR3 DNA reads TGTGCCAGCAGTTACTCGCGACGGACAAATTCACCCCTCCACTTT. This codes for CASSYSRRTNSPLHF.

The chain has TRBV9 and TRBJ1-1; a weak D match, TRBD1 (5 bases). V lost 3 bases and J 1 base, leaving 13 bases between the germline ends. Per germline, CDR1 SGDLS and CDR2 YYNGEE. The CDR3 runs 15 residues. The CDR3 nucleotides read TGTGCCAGCAGCGCAGGAGATAGGGGGAACACTGAAGCTTTCTTT. Its translation: CASSAGDRGNTEAFF.

Only one count was recorded for this clone. The chain links TRBV30 to TRBJ2-7, with D perhaps matching TRBD1 (6 bases). V was clipped by 2 bases and J by 6 bases, with 14 bases between them. This CDR3 region has 13 residues. The germline V gene encodes CDR1 GTSNPN and CDR2 SVGIG (reference sequence). The DNA of the CDR3 is TGTGCCTGGAGTCAGAGAACAGGGTCCGAGCAGTACTTC. Translating it yields CAWSQRTGSEQYF. Supplemented by reference TRBV30 and TRBJ2-7, the full variable domain reads SQTIHQWPATLVQPVGSPLSLECTVEGTSNPNLYWYRQAAGRGLQLLFYSVGIGQISSEVPQNLSASRPQDRQFILSSKKLLLSDSGFYLCAWSQRTGSEQYFGPGTRLTVT.

V is TRBV2 and J is TRBJ2-7; 10 positions match TRBD2. Germline-derived CDR1 and CDR2 are SNHLY and FYNNEI. The trim removed 0 bases at V and 2 bases at J, leaving 1 base unmatched. This CDR3 has 15 amino acids. The CDR3 here is CASSEAGTSAYEQYF. The CDR3 DNA is TGTGCCAGCAGTGAAGCTGGGACTAGCGCCTACGAGCAGTACTTC.

CDR3 DNA sequence: TGTGCCAGTAGTATTCATCGGACAAAAAGCAATCAGCCCCAGCATTTT. Translation gives CASSIHRTKSNQPQHF. The chain joins TRBV19 to TRBJ1-5; D perhaps matches TRBD1 (5 bases). Germline-derived CDR1 and CDR2 are LNHDA and SQIVND (reference sequence). The CDR3 totals 16 residues. V dropped 3 bases and J dropped 1 base, with 13 bases sitting between them.

This clone was observed a handful of times. The chain joins TRBV7-9 to TRBJ1-1, with a possible D match to TRBD1 (6 bases). Per germline, CDR1 SEHNR and CDR2 FQNEAQ (reference sequence). This CDR3 contains 13 residues. V dropped 1 base and J dropped 6 bases, with 9 bases sitting between them. This chain's CDR3 is CASSLGGLAEAFF. The CDR3 DNA is TGTGCCAGCAGCTTAGGGGGGCTGGCTGAAGCTTTCTTT.

The chain is built from TRBV2 and TRBJ1-6; D possibly corresponds to TRBD1 (5 bases). The V gene lost 6 bases and the J gene lost 9 bases, with 24 bases spanning the gap. Germline V gene sequence: CDR1 SNHLY, CDR2 FYNNEI. The CDR3 is 17 amino acids. This CDR3 is CASRGTAYSGKSSPLHF. The CDR3 DNA reads as TGTGCCAGCAGGGGCACTGCTTATTCAGGGAAGAGTTCACCCCTCCACTTT. Full variable domain (remainder filled in from reference TRBV2 and TRBJ1-6): EPEVTQTPSHQVTQMGQEVILRCVPISNHLYFYWYRQILGQKVEFLVSFYNNEISEKSEIFDDQFSVERPDGSNFTLKIRSTKLEDSAMYFCASRGTAYSGKSSPLHFGNGTRLTVT.

The chain carries TRBV19 and TRBJ1-4; 8 nucleotides align to TRBD1. V lost 6 bases, J lost 8 bases, and 2 bases stayed unmatched. Germline V gene lookup returns CDR1 LNHDA and CDR2 SQIVND (reference sequence). The CDR3 is made up of 12 amino acids. The CDR3 DNA follows: TGTGCCAGTAGGCGGGACAGGGAAAAACTGTTTTTT. Translated, it gives CASRRDREKLFF.

The chain uses TRBV11-1 and TRBJ1-1; the D is unclear. Germline loops: CDR1 SGHAT, CDR2 FQDESV (reference sequence). The CDR3 extends over 14 amino acids. The V end was cut by 1 base, the J end by 7 bases, with 13 bases between. This CDR3 reads CASSLGGVRGEAFF. CDR3 in DNA: TGTGCCAGCAGCTTAGGCGGCGTCCGAGGTGAAGCTTTCTTT.

The J gene is TRBJ2-5, the V gene TRBV2, with 10 bases matching TRBD2. This CDR3 contains 17 residues. With V trimmed by 1 base and J by 1 base, 6 bases remained unmatched. CDR1 and CDR2 from the germline V gene are SNHLY and FYNNEI. The DNA of the CDR3 is TGTGCCAGCAGTGAAGGGACTAGCGGTCTCATCCAAGAGACCCAGTACTTC. This sequence encodes CASSEGTSGLIQETQYF. The variable domain in full, with the rest retrieved from reference TRBV2 and TRBJ2-5, is EPEVTQTPSHQVTQMGQEVILRCVPISNHLYFYWYRQILGQKVEFLVSFYNNEISEKSEIFDDQFSVERPDGSNFTLKIRSTKLEDSAMYFCASSEGTSGLIQETQYFGPGTRLLVL.

The chain links TRBV4-2 to TRBJ2-7; TRBD2 aligns across 15 bases. The V segment lost 0 bases and the J segment 2 bases; nucleotides outside the gene matches: 11. The CDR3 is 20 residues long. Germline CDR1 is LGHNA and CDR2 is YNFKEQ. The DNA of the CDR3 is TGTGCCAGCAGCCAAGATCTGATCGGGACTAGCGGGAGGTCCACCTACGAGCAGTACTTC. This sequence encodes CASSQDLIGTSGRSTYEQYF.

The chain uses TRBV18 and TRBJ2-1, with 12 bases that match TRBD1. Trimming removed 0 bases from V and 2 bases from J; junction bases left unmatched: 5. This CDR3 spans 18 amino acids. CDR1 and CDR2 (germline): KGHSH, LQKENI. The CDR3: CASSPPAGTGGAYNEQFF. The CDR3 bases are TGTGCCAGCTCACCACCTGCGGGGACAGGGGGCGCCTACAATGAGCAGTTCTTC.

This clone was recorded once. V usage is TRBV5-1 and J usage is TRBJ1-1; 8 positions agree with TRBD1. CDR1 and CDR2 from the germline V gene are SGHRS and YFSETQ. V trimming: 4 bases; J trimming: 1 base; junction bases outside the gene matches: 6. The CDR3 runs to 15 residues. CDR3 sequence (DNA): TGCGCCAGCAGCCTTGGCGGGACAGGGAACACTGAAGCTTTCTTT. Its translation: CASSLGGTGNTEAFF.

This sequence joins TRBV12-3 or TRBV12-4 and TRBJ1-5, with 8 bases matching TRBD1. After removal of 5 bases from V and 7 bases from J, the junction contained 4 bases not matched to a gene. The CDR3 consists of 13 residues. In DNA form, the CDR3 reads TGTGCCAGCAGTCCGGACAGGGAGCAGCCCCAGCATTTT. Amino acid sequence: CASSPDREQPQHF.

The chain employs TRBV7-2 and TRBJ2-2; the D gene is possibly TRBD2 (5 bases). Germline values: CDR1 SGHTA, CDR2 FQGNSA. The CDR3 is 15 residues long. V was pared by 8 bases and J by 0 bases, with 13 bases between. The CDR3 DNA follows: TGTGCCAGCCGCAAAGGACTCGCGAACACCGGGGAGCTGTTTTTT. Its protein product is CASRKGLANTGELFF.

This rearrangement joins TRBV3-1 (or the pseudogene TRBV3-2) to TRBJ2-5, with TRBD2 matching over 8 bases. J lost 3 bases, V lost 4 bases, and 1 base had no gene match. CDR3 size: 13 residues. Germline CDR1 is LGHDT and CDR2 is YNNKEL (reference sequence). For the CDR3, the DNA is TGTGCCAGCAGCCTACTAGCGGAAGAGACCCAGTACTTC. Protein product: CASSLLAEETQYF.

The chain links TRBV30 to TRBJ2-5; 7 bases are shared with TRBD1. The V segment lost 0 bases and the J segment 5 bases; nucleotides outside the gene matches: 3. Germline assignment: CDR1 GTSNPN and CDR2 SVGIG (reference sequence). This CDR3 comprises 13 residues. The CDR3 is CAWSVQDRETQYF. The CDR3 DNA is TGTGCCTGGAGTGTCCAGGACAGGGAGACCCAGTACTTC.

This clone was counted once. Other DNA sequences from this sample encode an identical CDR3 as well. The chain carries TRBV27 and TRBJ2-7; TRBD2 aligns across 8 bases. CDR3 length: 13 amino acids. The V segment lost 4 bases and the J segment 7 bases; nucleotides outside the gene matches: 6. Germline CDR1 is MNHEY and CDR2 is SMNVEV (reference sequence). CDR3 in amino acids: CASSWDREGEQYF. The CDR3 nucleotides read TGTGCCAGCAGTTGGGACCGGGAGGGGGAGCAGTACTTC.

This chain joins TRBV30 and TRBJ1-1; D perhaps matches TRBD1 (6 bases). This CDR3 region has 13 residues. The V and J ends lost 2 bases and 1 base respectively, with 8 bases between them. Germline V gene sequence: CDR1 GTSNPN, CDR2 SVGIG (reference sequence). The CDR3 protein is CAWSLQGNTEAFF. The CDR3 DNA sequence: TGTGCCTGGAGTTTACAGGGGAACACTGAAGCTTTCTTT.

V and J are TRBV10-3 and TRBJ2-7; TRBD2 aligns across 11 bases. From germline, CDR1 is ENHRY and CDR2 SYGVKD. Unmatched junction bases numbered 7, after V lost 11 bases and J lost 4 bases. The CDR3 covers 13 residues. This chain's CDR3 is CASTSGGWYEQYF. The CDR3 region has the DNA TGTGCCTCCACTAGCGGGGGTTGGTACGAGCAGTACTTC.